This paragraph reports one T cell receptor beta chain. One end of the junction is discordant with germline, which a read error may explain. Repertoires were generated with immunoSEQ multiplex PCR, while TCRdb's copy carries only in-frame clones and drops some. Of fewer than 350,000 clones listed, around 85% are singletons. The sample belongs to a study of blood T cell repertoires in COVID-19. In the study overall: PBMCs, B-cell-depleted T cells, or T cells provided the cDNA or gDNA that made up the material.

The origin of this receptor is a human donor in a cohort sampled during active COVID-19. The sequenced sample consisted of peripheral blood.

The CDR3 sequence is CASSPGTGDTTWDF. The CDR3 DNA sequence: TGTGCCAGCAGCCCGGGGACAGGAGATACTACATGGGACTTC. The chain combines TRBV7-9 with TRBJ2-7; 8 bases are a match to TRBD1. The CDR3 is made up of 14 amino acids. The germline CDR1 and CDR2 sequences are SEHNR and FQNEAQ (reference sequence).